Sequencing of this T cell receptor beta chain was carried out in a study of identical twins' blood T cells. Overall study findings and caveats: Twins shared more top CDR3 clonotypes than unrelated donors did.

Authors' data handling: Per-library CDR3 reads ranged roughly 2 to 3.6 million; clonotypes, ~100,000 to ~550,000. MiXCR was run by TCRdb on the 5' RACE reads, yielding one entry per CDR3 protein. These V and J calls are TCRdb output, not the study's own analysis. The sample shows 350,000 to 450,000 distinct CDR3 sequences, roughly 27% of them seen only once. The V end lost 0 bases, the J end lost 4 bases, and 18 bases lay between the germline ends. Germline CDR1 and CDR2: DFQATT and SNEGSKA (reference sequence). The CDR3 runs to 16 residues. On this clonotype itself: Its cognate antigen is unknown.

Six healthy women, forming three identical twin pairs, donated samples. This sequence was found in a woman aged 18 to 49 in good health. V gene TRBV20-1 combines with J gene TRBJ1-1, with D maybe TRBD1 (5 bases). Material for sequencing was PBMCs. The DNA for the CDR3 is TGCAGTGCTAGAGATCCTATGGCGGGGGTGATCACTGAAGCTTTCTTT. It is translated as CSARDPMAGVITEAFF.